This T cell receptor (beta chain) was sequenced for a study of T cells in Graves' hyperthyroidism and ophthalmopathy. Study observations and caveats: Model predictions of ophthalmopathy came a median about six months before onset.

Note on this clonotype: The antigen is not known.

Germline CDR1 LGHDT, CDR2 YNNKEL (reference sequence). Trimming cost V 0 bases and J 4 bases; bases outside gene matches: 3. The CDR3 runs 15 residues. Clinicians diagnosed patients from clinical symptoms, serum thyroxine and TRAb, thyroid ultrasound and orbital computed tomography. What was amplified from RNA transcripts were TCR beta CDR3 regions. With the HTBI primer set, the TCR CDR3 went through a first round of RT-PCR. One entry per CDR3 protein results from TCRdb running MiXCR on the multiplex PCR reads. Of roughly 570,000 distinct CDR3 sequences in the sample, about 43% were seen once. The genes are TRBV3-1 and TRBJ2-1; 7 bases align to TRBD2. The sequenced material came from peripheral blood or thyroid tissue (not recorded which). The clonotype comes from a woman younger than 35 with Graves' hyperthyroidism. DNA of the CDR3: TGTGCCAGCAGCCAAGACGGGAGGCGGTACAATGAGCAGTTCTTC. This sequence encodes CASSQDGRRYNEQFF.